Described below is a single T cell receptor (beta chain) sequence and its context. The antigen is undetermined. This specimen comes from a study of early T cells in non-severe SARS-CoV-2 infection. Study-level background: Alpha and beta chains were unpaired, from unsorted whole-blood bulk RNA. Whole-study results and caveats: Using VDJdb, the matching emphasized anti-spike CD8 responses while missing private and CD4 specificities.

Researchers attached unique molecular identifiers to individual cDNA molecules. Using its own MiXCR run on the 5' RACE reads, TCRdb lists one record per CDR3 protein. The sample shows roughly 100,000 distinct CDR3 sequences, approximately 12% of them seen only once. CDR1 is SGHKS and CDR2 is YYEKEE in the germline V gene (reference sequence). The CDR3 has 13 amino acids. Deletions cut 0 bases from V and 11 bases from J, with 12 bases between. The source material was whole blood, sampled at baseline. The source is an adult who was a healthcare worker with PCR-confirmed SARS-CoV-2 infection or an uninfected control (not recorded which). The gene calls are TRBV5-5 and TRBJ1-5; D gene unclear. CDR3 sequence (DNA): TGTGCCAGCAGCTTGGTCGAATCTACGACCCAGCATTTT. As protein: CASSLVESTTQHF.